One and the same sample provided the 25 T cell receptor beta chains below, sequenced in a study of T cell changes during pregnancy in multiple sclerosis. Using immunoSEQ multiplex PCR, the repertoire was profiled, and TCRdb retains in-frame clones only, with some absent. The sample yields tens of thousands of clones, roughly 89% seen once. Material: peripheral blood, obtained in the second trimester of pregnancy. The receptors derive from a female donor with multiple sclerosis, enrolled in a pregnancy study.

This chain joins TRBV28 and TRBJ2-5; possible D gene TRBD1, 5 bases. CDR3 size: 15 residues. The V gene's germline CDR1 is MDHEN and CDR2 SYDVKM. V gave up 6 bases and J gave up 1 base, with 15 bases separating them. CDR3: CASSRPTGFQETQYF. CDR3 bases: TGTGCCAGCAGCAGACCTACAGGTTTCCAAGAGACCCAGTACTTC.

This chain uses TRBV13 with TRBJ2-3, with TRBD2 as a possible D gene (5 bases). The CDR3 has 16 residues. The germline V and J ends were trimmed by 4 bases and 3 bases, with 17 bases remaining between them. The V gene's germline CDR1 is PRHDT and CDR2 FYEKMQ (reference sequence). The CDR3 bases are TGTGCCAGCAGCTCCCTGGGGAGAATCGGTACAGATACGCAGTATTTT. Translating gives CASSSLGRIGTDTQYF.

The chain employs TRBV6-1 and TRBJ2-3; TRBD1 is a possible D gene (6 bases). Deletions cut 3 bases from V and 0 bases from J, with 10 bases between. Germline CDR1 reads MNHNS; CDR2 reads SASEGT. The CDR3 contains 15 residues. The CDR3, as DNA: TGTGCCAGCAGTGATTGGCAGGGGAGCACAGATACGCAGTATTTT. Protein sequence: CASSDWQGSTDTQYF.

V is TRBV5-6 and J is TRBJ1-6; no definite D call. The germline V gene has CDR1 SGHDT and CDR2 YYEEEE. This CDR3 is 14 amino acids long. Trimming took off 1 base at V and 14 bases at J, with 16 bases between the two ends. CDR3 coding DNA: TGTGCCAGCAGCTTGTTAGGCAGGCTGTCGTCCCTCCACTTT. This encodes CASSLLGRLSSLHF.

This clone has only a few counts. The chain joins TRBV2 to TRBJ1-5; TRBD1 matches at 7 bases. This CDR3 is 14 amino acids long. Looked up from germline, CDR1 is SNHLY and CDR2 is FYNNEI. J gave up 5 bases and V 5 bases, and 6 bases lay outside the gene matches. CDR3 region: CASSPGTADQPQHF. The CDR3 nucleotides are TGTGCCAGCAGTCCCGGGACAGCTGATCAGCCCCAGCATTTT.

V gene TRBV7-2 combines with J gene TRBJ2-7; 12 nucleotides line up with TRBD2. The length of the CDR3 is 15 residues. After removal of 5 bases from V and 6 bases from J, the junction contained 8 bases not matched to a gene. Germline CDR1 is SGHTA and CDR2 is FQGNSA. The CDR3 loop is CASSDLAGGLGEQYF. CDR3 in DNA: TGTGCCAGCAGCGACCTAGCGGGGGGGCTGGGCGAGCAGTACTTC.

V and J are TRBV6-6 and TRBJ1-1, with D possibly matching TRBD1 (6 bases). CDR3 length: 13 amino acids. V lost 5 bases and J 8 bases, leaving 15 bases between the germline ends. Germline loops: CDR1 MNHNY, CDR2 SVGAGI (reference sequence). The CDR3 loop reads CASSRNRDQEAFF. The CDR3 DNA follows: TGTGCCAGCAGTCGCAACAGGGACCAAGAAGCTTTCTTT.

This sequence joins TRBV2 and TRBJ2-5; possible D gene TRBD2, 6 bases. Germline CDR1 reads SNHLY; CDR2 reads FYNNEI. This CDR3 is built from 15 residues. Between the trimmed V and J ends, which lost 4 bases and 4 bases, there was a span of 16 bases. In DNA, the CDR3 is TGTGCCAGCAGTGCCGGAGGGCCAGGGTCAGAGACCCAGTACTTC. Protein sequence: CASSAGGPGSETQYF.

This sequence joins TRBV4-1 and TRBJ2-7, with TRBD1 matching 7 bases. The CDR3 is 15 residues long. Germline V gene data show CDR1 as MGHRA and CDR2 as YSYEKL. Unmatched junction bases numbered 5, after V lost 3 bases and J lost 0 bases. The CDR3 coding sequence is TGCGCCAGCAGCCAGTACCGGGACAGCTCCTACGAGCAGTACTTC. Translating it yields CASSQYRDSSYEQYF.

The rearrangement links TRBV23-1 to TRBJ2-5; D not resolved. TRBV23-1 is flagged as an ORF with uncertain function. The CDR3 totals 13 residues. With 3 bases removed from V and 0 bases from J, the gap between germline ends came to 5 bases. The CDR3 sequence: CASSHTDQETQYF. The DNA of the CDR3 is TGCGCCAGCAGTCATACGGACCAAGAGACCCAGTACTTC.

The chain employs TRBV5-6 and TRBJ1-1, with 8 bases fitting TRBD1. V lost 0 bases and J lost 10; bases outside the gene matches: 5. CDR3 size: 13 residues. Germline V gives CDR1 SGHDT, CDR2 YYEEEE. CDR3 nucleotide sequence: TGTGCCAGCAGCTTGGTGCAGGGGGCAGGAGCTTTCTTT. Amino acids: CASSLVQGAGAFF.

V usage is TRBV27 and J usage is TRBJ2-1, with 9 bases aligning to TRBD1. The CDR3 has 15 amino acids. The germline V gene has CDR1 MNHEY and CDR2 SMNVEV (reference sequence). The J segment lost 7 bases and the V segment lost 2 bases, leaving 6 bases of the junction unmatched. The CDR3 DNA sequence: TGTGCCAGCAGTTTAAGGACAGGGGTGGAAAATGAGCAGTTCTTC. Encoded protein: CASSLRTGVENEQFF.

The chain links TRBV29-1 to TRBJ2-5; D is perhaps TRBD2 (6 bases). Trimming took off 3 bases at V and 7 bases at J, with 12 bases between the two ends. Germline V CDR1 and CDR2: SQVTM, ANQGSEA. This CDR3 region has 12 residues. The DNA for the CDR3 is TGCAGCGTTGACGGGGGTGCCGGGACCCAGTACTTC. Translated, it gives CSVDGGAGTQYF. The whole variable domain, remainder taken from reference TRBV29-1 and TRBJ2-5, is SAVISQKPSRDICQRGTSLTIQCQVDSQVTMMFWYRQQPGQSLTLIATANQGSEATYESGFVIDKFPISRPNLTFSTLTVSNMSPEDSSIYLCSVDGGAGTQYFGPGTRLLVL.

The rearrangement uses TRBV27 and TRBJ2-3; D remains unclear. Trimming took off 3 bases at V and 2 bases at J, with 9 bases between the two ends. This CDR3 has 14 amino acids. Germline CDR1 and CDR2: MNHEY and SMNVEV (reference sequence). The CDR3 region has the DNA TGTGCCAGCAGTTTGGTACAGTCCACAGATACGCAGTATTTT. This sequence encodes CASSLVQSTDTQYF.

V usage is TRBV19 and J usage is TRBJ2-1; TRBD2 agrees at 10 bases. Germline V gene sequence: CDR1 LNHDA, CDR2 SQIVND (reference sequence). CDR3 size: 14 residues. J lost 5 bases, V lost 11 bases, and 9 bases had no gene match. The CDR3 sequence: CASSSGRFDNEQFF. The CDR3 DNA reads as TGTGCCTCCTCTAGCGGGAGATTTGACAATGAGCAGTTCTTC.

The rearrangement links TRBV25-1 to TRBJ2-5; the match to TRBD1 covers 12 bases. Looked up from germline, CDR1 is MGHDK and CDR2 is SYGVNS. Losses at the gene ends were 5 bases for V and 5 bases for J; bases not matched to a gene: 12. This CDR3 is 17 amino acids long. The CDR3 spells CASSFWSWGQGAETQYF. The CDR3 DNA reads TGTGCCAGCAGTTTTTGGTCGTGGGGACAGGGGGCTGAGACCCAGTACTTC.

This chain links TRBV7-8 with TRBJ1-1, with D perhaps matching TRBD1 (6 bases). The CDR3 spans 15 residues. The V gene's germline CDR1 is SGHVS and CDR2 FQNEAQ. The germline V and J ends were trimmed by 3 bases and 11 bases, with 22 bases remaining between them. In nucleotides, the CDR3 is TGTGCCAGCAGCTTCGCCAGGGGTTCCGGTGAGGGGGCTTTCTTT. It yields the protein CASSFARGSGEGAFF.

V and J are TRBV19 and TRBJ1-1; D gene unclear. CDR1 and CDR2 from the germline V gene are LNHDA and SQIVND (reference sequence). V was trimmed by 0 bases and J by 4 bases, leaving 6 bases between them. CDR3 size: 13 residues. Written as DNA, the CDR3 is TGTGCCAGTAGTATAGATGAGAGCACTGAAGCTTTCTTT. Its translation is CASSIDESTEAFF.

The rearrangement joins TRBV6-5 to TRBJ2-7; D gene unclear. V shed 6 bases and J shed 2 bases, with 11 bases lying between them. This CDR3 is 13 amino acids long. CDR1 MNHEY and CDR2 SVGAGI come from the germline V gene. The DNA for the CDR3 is TGTGCCAGCAGATTAGACACAACCTACGAGCAGTACTTC. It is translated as CASRLDTTYEQYF.

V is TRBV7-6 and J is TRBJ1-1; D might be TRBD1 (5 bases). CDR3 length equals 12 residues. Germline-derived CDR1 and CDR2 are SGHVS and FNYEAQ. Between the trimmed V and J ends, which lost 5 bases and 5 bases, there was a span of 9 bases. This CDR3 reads CASSNAGTEAFF. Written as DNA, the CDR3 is TGTGCCAGCAGCAACGCAGGGACTGAAGCTTTCTTT.

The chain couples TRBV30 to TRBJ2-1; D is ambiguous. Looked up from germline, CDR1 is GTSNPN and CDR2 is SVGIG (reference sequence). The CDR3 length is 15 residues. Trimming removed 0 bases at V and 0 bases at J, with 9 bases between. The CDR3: CAWSVRPGSYNEQFF. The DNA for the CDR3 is TGTGCCTGGAGTGTACGTCCAGGCTCCTACAATGAGCAGTTCTTC. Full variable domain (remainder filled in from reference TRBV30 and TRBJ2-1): SQTIHQWPATLVQPVGSPLSLECTVEGTSNPNLYWYRQAAGRGLQLLFYSVGIGQISSEVPQNLSASRPQDRQFILSSKKLLLSDSGFYLCAWSVRPGSYNEQFFGPGTRLTVL.

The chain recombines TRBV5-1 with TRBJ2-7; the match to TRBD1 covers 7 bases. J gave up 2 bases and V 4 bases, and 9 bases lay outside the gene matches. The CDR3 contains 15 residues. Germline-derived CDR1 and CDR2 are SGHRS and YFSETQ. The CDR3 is CASSRVGQSTYEQYF. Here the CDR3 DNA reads TGCGCCAGCAGCCGAGTGGGACAGAGCACCTACGAGCAGTACTTC.

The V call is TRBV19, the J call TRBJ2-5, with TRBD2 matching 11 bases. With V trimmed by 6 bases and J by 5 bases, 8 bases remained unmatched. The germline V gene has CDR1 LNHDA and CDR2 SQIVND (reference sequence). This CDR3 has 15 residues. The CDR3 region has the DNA TGTGCCAGTAGGTACGGGACTAGCGGACCGGAGACCCAGTACTTC. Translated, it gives CASRYGTSGPETQYF. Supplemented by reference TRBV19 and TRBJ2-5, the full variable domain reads DGGITQSPKYLFRKEGQNVTLSCEQNLNHDAMYWYRQDPGQGLRLIYYSQIVNDFQKGDIAEGYSVSREKKESFPLTVTSAQKNPTAFYLCASRYGTSGPETQYFGPGTRLLVL.

The CDR3 region has the DNA TGTGCCAGCAGGGCGGCGAGTAATTCACCCCTCCACTTT. Encoded protein: CASRAASNSPLHF. V usage is TRBV11-3 and J usage is TRBJ1-6; no definite D call. The CDR3 is 13 residues long. From germline, CDR1 is SGHNT and CDR2 YENEEA. The germline V and J ends were trimmed by 6 bases and 6 bases, with 9 bases remaining between them.

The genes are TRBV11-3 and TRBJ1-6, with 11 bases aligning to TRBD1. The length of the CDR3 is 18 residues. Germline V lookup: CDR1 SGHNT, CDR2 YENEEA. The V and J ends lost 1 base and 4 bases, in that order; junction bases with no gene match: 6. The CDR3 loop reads CASSLGSGTGGYNSPLHF. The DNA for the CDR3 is TGTGCCAGCAGCTTAGGGTCCGGGACAGGGGGGTATAATTCACCCCTCCACTTT.